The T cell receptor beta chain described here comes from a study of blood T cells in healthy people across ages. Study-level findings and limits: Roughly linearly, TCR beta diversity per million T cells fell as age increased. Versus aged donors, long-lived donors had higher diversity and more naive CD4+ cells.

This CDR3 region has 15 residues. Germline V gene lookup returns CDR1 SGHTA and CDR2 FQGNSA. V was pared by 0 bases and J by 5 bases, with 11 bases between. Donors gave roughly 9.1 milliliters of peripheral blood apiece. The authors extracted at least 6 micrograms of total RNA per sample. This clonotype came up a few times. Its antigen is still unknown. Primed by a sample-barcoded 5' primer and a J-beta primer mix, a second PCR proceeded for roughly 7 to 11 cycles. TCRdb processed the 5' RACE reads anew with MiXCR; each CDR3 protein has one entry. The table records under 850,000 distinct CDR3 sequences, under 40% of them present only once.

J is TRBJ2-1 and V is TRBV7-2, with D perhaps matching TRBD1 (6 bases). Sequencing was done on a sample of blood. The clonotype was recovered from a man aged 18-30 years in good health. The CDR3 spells CASSLAQGRHNEQFF. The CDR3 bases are TGTGCCAGCAGCTTAGCGCAGGGGCGCCACAATGAGCAGTTCTTC. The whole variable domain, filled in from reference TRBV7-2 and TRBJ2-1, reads GAGVSQSPSNKVTEKGKDVELRCDPISGHTALYWYRQSLGQGLEFLIYFQGNSAPDKSGLPSDRFSAERTGGSVSTLTIQRTQQEDSAVYLCASSLAQGRHNEQFFGPGTRLTVL.